These 9 T cell receptor beta chains came from one sample sequenced in a study of T cell responses to AZD1222 COVID-19 vaccine. Sequenced by immunoSEQ multiplex PCR; TCRdb stores in-frame clones only, minus some. Of about 130,000 clones in the sample, about nine tenths were seen once. Sequencing was performed on peripheral blood, taken on day 0 of AZD1222 vaccination. Receptors were obtained from an adult in good health.

The V gene is TRBV6-5, the J gene TRBJ2-2; D is perhaps TRBD2 (7 bases). The CDR3 totals 15 residues. With 2 bases removed from V and 5 bases from J, the gap between germline ends came to 12 bases. Germline V gene data show CDR1 as MNHEY and CDR2 as SVGAGI. This chain's CDR3 is CASSYRGASTGELFF. The DNA of the CDR3 is TGTGCCAGCAGTTACCGGGGGGCCTCGACCGGGGAGCTGTTTTTT.

The V and J genes are TRBV15 and TRBJ2-5, with 11 nucleotides matching TRBD2. The germline CDR1 and CDR2 sequences are LNHNV and YYDKDF (reference sequence). The CDR3 is 18 amino acids. V gave up 1 base and J gave up 3 bases; unmatched junction bases: 10. CDR3 residues: CATSRAPVGSGGEETQYF. The CDR3, as DNA: TGTGCCACCAGCAGAGCCCCGGTTGGTAGCGGGGGGGAAGAGACCCAGTACTTC.

The CDR3 loop is CASKRDYQETQYF. CDR3 bases: TGTGCCAGCAAGCGGGACTACCAAGAGACCCAGTACTTC. The genes are TRBV12-3 or TRBV12-4 and TRBJ2-5, with TRBD2 matching 7 bases. The trim removed 7 bases at V and 0 bases at J, leaving 2 bases unmatched. The CDR3 totals 13 residues.

The V call is TRBV4-1, the J call TRBJ2-2; a possible D gene is TRBD1 (5 bases). This CDR3 is built from 14 residues. Germline CDR1 and CDR2: MGHRA and YSYEKL. V gave up 5 bases and J gave up 8 bases, with 15 bases separating them. The CDR3 reads CASSEAPNRGELFF. CDR3 in DNA: TGCGCCAGCAGCGAGGCACCAAACAGGGGGGAGCTGTTTTTT.

This chain joins TRBV5-4 and TRBJ1-2; D is uncertain. This CDR3 region has 14 residues. Trimming took 0 bases from V and 4 from J, leaving 10 bases between them. CDR1 is SGHNT and CDR2 is YYREEE in the germline V gene (reference sequence). The CDR3 loop is CASSLEGVGYGYTF. The CDR3 DNA is TGTGCCAGCAGCTTGGAGGGCGTAGGCTATGGCTACACCTTC.

This chain links TRBV11-1 with TRBJ2-2; a weak D match, TRBD1 (5 bases). The length of the CDR3 is 15 residues. The V and J ends lost 0 bases and 3 bases respectively, with 8 bases between them. Germline loops: CDR1 SGHAT, CDR2 FQDESV (reference sequence). In DNA, the CDR3 is TGTGCCAGCAGCTTAGCGCTCAGGGACACCGGGGAGCTGTTTTTT. Translating it yields CASSLALRDTGELFF.

The J gene is TRBJ1-4, the V gene TRBV5-1; 9 positions agree with TRBD1. V was pared by 0 bases and J by 6 bases, with 15 bases of the junction left unmatched. The CDR3 sequence is 19 residues long. In germline, CDR1 is SGHRS, CDR2 YFSETQ. CDR3 in amino acids: CASSLEADRGERLYEKLFF. Written as DNA, the CDR3 is TGCGCCAGCAGCTTGGAGGCAGACAGGGGGGAACGGTTGTATGAAAAACTGTTTTTT.

V is TRBV6-1 and J is TRBJ1-3; no clear D gene. With 2 bases removed from V and 1 base from J, the gap between germline ends came to 12 bases. CDR3 length: 16 amino acids. The germline CDR1 and CDR2 sequences are MNHNS and SASEGT. CDR3 nucleotides: TGTGCCAGCAGTGAATTCGGCGTGACTTCTGGAAACACCATATATTTT. Its translation is CASSEFGVTSGNTIYF.

This clone was seen once. This rearrangement joins TRBV5-1 to TRBJ1-5; D gene ambiguous. Germline V gene data show CDR1 as SGHRS and CDR2 as YFSETQ. Trimming left V 2 bases short and J 4 bases short, with 10 bases between. This CDR3 has 14 amino acids. In nucleotides, the CDR3 is TGCGCCAGCAGCTTAGGCAGTTTTAATCAGCCCCAGCATTTT. Amino acid sequence: CASSLGSFNQPQHF.